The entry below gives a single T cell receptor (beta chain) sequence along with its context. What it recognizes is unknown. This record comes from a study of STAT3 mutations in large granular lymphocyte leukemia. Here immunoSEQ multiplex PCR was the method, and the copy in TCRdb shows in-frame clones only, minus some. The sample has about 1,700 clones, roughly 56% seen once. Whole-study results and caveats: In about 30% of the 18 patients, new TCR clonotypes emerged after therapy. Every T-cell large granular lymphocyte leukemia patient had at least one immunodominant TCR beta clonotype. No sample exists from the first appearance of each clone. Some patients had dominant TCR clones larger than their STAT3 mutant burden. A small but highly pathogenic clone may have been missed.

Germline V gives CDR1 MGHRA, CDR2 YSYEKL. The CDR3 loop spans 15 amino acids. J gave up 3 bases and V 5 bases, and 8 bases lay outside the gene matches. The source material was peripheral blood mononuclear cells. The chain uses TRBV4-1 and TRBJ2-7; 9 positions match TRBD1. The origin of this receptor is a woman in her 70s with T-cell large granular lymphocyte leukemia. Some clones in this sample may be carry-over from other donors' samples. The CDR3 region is CASSYLGDRVYEQYF. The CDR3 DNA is TGCGCCAGCAGCTATTTGGGGGACAGGGTCTACGAGCAGTACTTC.